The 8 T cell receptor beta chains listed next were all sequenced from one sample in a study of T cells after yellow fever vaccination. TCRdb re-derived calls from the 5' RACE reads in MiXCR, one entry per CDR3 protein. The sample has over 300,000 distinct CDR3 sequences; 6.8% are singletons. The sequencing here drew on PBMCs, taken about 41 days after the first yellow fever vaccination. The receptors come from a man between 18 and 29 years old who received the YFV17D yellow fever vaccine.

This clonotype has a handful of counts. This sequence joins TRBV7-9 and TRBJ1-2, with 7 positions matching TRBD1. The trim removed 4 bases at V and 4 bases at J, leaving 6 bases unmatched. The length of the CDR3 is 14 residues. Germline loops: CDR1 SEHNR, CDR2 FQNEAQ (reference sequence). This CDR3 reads CASSWEQGFYGYTF. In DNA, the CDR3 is TGTGCCAGCAGCTGGGAACAGGGGTTCTATGGCTACACCTTC.

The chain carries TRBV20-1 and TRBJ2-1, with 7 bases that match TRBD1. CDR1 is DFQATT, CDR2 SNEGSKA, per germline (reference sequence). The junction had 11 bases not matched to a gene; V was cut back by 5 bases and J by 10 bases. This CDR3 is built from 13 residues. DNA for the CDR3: TGCAGTGCTCCCGGGACAGTGAAGAGGGAGCAGTTCTTC. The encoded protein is CSAPGTVKREQFF.

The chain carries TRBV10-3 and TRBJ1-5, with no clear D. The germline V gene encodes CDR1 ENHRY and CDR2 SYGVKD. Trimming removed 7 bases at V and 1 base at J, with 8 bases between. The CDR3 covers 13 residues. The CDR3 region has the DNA TGTGCCATCAATCGTGGGAGCAATCAGCCCCAGCATTTT. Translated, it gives CAINRGSNQPQHF.

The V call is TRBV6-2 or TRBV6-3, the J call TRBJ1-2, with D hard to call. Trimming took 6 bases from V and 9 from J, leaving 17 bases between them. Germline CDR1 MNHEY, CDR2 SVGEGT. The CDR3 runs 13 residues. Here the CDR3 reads CASSPFTSRRYTF. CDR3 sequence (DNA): TGTGCCAGCAGCCCCTTTACGAGTCGCCGCTACACCTTC.

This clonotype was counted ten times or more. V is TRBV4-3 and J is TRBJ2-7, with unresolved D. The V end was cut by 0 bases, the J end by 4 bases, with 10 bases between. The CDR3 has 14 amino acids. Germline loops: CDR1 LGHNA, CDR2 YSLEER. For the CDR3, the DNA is TGCGCCAGCAGCCAAGATCTGGGTGTTTACGAGCAGTACTTC. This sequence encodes CASSQDLGVYEQYF.

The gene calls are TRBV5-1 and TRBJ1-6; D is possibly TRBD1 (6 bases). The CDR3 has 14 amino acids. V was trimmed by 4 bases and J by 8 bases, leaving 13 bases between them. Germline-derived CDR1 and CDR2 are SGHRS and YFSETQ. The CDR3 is CASSARDTDSPLHF. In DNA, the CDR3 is TGCGCCAGCAGCGCCCGGGACACCGATTCACCCCTCCACTTT.

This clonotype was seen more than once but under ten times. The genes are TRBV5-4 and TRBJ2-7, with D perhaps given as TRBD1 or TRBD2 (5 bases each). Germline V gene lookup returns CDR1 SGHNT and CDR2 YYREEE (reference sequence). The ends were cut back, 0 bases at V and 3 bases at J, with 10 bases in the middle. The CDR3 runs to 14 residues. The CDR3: CASSLAGAVYEQYF. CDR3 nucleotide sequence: TGTGCCAGCAGCTTGGCCGGGGCGGTCTACGAGCAGTACTTC.

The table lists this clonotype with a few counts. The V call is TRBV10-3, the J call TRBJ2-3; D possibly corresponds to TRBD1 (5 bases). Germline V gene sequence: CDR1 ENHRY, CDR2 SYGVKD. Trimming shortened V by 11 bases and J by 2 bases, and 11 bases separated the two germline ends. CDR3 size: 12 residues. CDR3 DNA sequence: TGTGCCGCGCGACAGAACACAGATACGCAGTATTTT. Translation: CAARQNTDTQYF.